Listed below are T cell receptor beta chains from one sample, sequenced in a study of blood T cell repertoires in COVID-19. Repertoires were generated with immunoSEQ multiplex PCR, while TCRdb's copy carries only in-frame clones and drops some. The sample consists of 100,000 to 130,000 clones, over 80% of them appearing once. Sample: peripheral blood. The receptors derive from a woman in her 70s with acute or convalescent COVID-19. CDR3s leave out the opening cysteine and the closing phenylalanine or tryptophan. The size of a clone is reported for some rows only, either as once, few or many, or as a class for expanded clones.

v_call clone_size cdr3_aa
TRBV28 - ASSSGQAF
TRBV5-1 - ASSPTGGRGYGYT
TRBV4-1 - ASSLGQGTEAF
TRBV5-4 - ASSLLIRDEQF
TRBV10-3 - AISGGWGSGANTEAF
TRBV28 once ASSFGGRNTIY
TRBV19 few ASRSLAVTNEQF
TRBV28 once ASSPLGLAGNEQF
TRBV28 - ASIISGDGLSNQPQH
TRBV19 - ASSRATSSYNEQF
TRBV6-2/TRBV6-3 - ASSFSRTGCT
TRBV28 - ASTTGPYLDGYT
TRBV3-1/TRBV3-2 - ASSQAGRDYGYT
TRBV20-1 - SGSGANEQF
TRBV5-6 few ASSNRVAETQY
TRBV5-1 - ASSPGTGPPNEKLF
TRBV27 - ASRYLQGPYGYT
TRBV6-1 - ASSEWAGGFGYT
TRBV11-2 - ASSLRGYNEKLF
TRBV9 - ASSPGTGDGNTIY
TRBV4-2 - ASSQIQRPGNTIY
TRBV7-2 - ASSSDTTGRPQPQH
TRBV7-8 once ASSLEPQYGYT
TRBV15 once ATSRGELATQETQY
TRBV7-8 - ASRQHQGLAANEQF
TRBV13 - ASSLAVNYGYT
TRBV6-6 - ASSPSTDTQY
TRBV5-1 - ASSLVPGLNTEAF
TRBV13 - ASSLIRGAYNEQF
TRBV5-1 - ASSRQGSYQETQY
TRBV28 once ASSLGRLNTEAF
TRBV5-1 - ASSLRDSGGAREQF
TRBV7-2 few ASSLGTGVQGTQY
TRBV7-9 - ASSLERGFGSPLH
TRBV5-1 - ASSSTGVETEAF
TRBV9 - ASSVGRAQF
TRBV2 - ASTGQGAYEQY
TRBV18 - ASSPRRDSTSYEQY
TRBV10-3 - AISEGRGYT
TRBV7-3 - ASSLNEFGTDTQY
TRBV28 - ASSALGTGGQLLETQY
TRBV7-9 - ASSFRTGGLNSPLH